A selection of T cell receptor beta chains follows, all from one sample in a study of beta chain features in type 1 diabetes. Only in-frame clones appear in the TCRdb table, and some are missing; sequencing was by immunoSEQ multiplex PCR. The sample records 680,000 or so clones, around an eighth being singletons. Sequenced: naive CD4+ T cells from blood. The receptors here all came from a man aged 18 to 29 with type 1 diabetes. Both conserved end residues are part of each CDR3. The D gene is left open where the match is weak. Clone size, where shown, is once, few, many, or a class for clones that have expanded.

>NA|TRBV6-6|few|TRBJ2-5
CASSSQETQYF
TGTGCCAGCAGTTCACAAGAGACCCAGTACTTC
>NA|TRBV2|few|TRBJ1-6
CASSDPSGSPLHF
TGTGCCAGCAGTGACCCAAGCGGTTCACCCCTCCACTTT
>NA|TRBV28|few|TRBJ2-5
CASSLILQETQYF
TGTGCCAGCAGTTTAATTCTCCAAGAGACCCAGTACTTC
>TRBD1|TRBV9|NA|TRBJ2-2
CASSRQGLNTGELFF
TGTGCCAGCAGCCGACAGGGGTTAAACACCGGGGAGCTGTTTTTT
>NA|TRBV7-9|NA|TRBJ2-4
CASSLVPRLENIQYF
TGTGCCAGCAGCTTAGTTCCCAGGTTGGAAAACATTCAGTACTTC
>NA|TRBV5-1|NA|TRBJ1-1
CASSSNRAGMSTEAFF
TGCGCCAGCAGCTCGAACAGGGCTGGGATGAGCACTGAAGCTTTCTTT
>TRBD1|TRBV10-3|few|TRBJ1-2
CATGTGNYGYTF
TGTGCCACCGGGACAGGGAACTATGGCTACACCTTC
>NA|TRBV7-3|few|TRBJ2-5
CASSPGGTIQETQYF
TGTGCCAGCAGCCCCGGAGGTACCATTCAAGAGACCCAGTACTTC
>NA|TRBV2|NA|TRBJ2-3
CASSAQLEADTQYF
TGTGCCAGCAGTGCTCAGCTGGAGGCAGATACGCAGTATTTT
>NA|TRBV5-6|NA|TRBJ1-4
CASSTRRDGNEKLFF
TGTGCCAGCAGCACGCGCCGGGACGGGAATGAAAAACTGTTTTTT
>TRBD1|TRBV10-3|NA|TRBJ1-1
CAISDRGQGTEAFF
TGTGCCATCAGTGACCGTGGACAGGGGACTGAAGCTTTCTTT
>NA|TRBV7-9|few|TRBJ1-1
CASSLEGEVEAFF
TGTGCCAGCAGCTTAGAGGGGGAGGTCGAAGCTTTCTTT
>NA|TRBV30|NA|TRBJ2-7
CAWSYGARGEQYF
TGTGCCTGGAGTTACGGGGCGCGCGGGGAGCAGTACTTC
>NA|TRBV10-3|NA|TRBJ2-7
CAISESGAYEQYF
TGTGCCATCAGTGAGTCCGGAGCCTACGAGCAGTACTTC
>NA|TRBV6-6|NA|TRBJ1-5
CASSLEQNQPQHF
TGTGCCAGCAGTCTGGAACAGAATCAGCCCCAGCATTTT
>TRBD2|TRBV7-3|few|TRBJ2-5
CASSLNSPGLAGGETQYF
TGTGCCAGCAGCTTGAACTCCCCGGGACTAGCGGGGGGAGAGACCCAGTACTTC
>NA|TRBV29-1|NA|TRBJ1-1
CSLSGGMNTEAFF
TGCAGCTTGTCAGGCGGGATGAACACTGAAGCTTTCTTT
>NA|TRBV5-5|NA|TRBJ1-1
CASSFAGRTEAFF
TGTGCCAGCAGCTTCGCAGGACGCACTGAAGCTTTCTTT
>NA|TRBV27|NA|TRBJ1-1
CASSLGLRENTEAFF
TGTGCCAGCAGTTTAGGATTAAGGGAAAACACTGAAGCTTTCTTT
>TRBD1|TRBV27|few|TRBJ1-1
CASSLWLGQGAAEAFF
TGTGCCAGCAGTTTATGGTTGGGACAGGGGGCGGCTGAAGCTTTCTTT
>TRBD1|TRBV29-1|NA|TRBJ2-3
CSVPGGGTDTQYF
TGCAGCGTTCCAGGGGGAGGCACAGATACGCAGTATTTT
>TRBD1|TRBV5-4|NA|TRBJ2-1
CASSSYRGDSYNEQFF
TGTGCCAGCAGCTCGTACAGGGGAGACTCCTACAATGAGCAGTTCTTC
>TRBD1|TRBV29-1|NA|TRBJ2-7
CSVVLDRPEQYF
TGCAGCGTTGTTCTGGACAGGCCGGAGCAGTACTTC
>NA|TRBV4-1|NA|TRBJ1-5
CASSQEGWGVSNQPQHF
TGCGCCAGCAGCCAAGAAGGCTGGGGGGTGAGCAATCAGCCCCAGCATTTT
>NA|TRBV18|NA|TRBJ2-6
CASSPLEPDGANVLTF
TGTGCCAGCTCACCCCTGGAGCCGGATGGGGCCAACGTCCTGACTTTC
>NA|TRBV7-9|few|TRBJ2-5
CASSSLEKETQYF
TGTGCCAGCAGCTCACTAGAAAAAGAGACCCAGTACTTC
>TRBD1|TRBV4-1|NA|TRBJ1-3
CASSQGGQGFGNTIYF
TGCGCCAGCAGCCAAGGGGGACAGGGCTTCGGAAACACCATATATTTT
>TRBD1|TRBV30|NA|TRBJ1-1
CAWDEQGARSGTEAFF
TGTGCCTGGGACGAACAGGGGGCGCGGAGTGGGACTGAAGCTTTCTTT
>TRBD1|TRBV29-1|NA|TRBJ1-4
CSVLQGANEKLFF
TGCAGCGTTCTACAGGGGGCGAATGAAAAACTGTTTTTT
>TRBD1|TRBV30|NA|TRBJ1-2
CAWSVLGWGQRKDYGYTF
TGTGCCTGGAGTGTACTGGGTTGGGGACAGCGGAAAGACTATGGCTACACCTTC
>NA|TRBV29-1|few|TRBJ1-1
CSAHRGSNTEAFF
TGCAGCGCCCATAGAGGGTCGAACACTGAAGCTTTCTTT
>TRBD2|TRBV11-2|few|TRBJ2-2
CASSFARGDRELFF
TGTGCCAGCAGCTTTGCGCGGGGGGACAGGGAGCTGTTTTTT
>NA|TRBV28|few|TRBJ1-1
CASQGTFEAFF
TGTGCCAGCCAGGGGACATTCGAAGCTTTCTTT
>TRBD1|TRBV30|few|TRBJ2-1
CAWRPRTGAYNEQFF
TGTGCCTGGAGGCCGAGGACAGGGGCTTACAATGAGCAGTTCTTC
>NA|TRBV16|NA|TRBJ2-5
CASSPALGNQETQYF
TGTGCCAGCAGCCCCGCCCTAGGAAACCAAGAGACCCAGTACTTC
>TRBD1|TRBV5-5|NA|TRBJ2-2
CASSWDRVTGELFF
TGTGCCAGCAGCTGGGACAGGGTCACCGGGGAGCTGTTTTTT
>NA|TRBV6-1|NA|TRBJ1-2
CASDDGSTLTF
TGTGCCAGCGATGACGGGTCCACTTTGACCTTC
>NA|TRBV21-1|many|TRBJ2-1
CASSKPAYCLYNEQFF
TGTGCCAGCAGCAAGCCAGCCTACTGCCTCTACAATGAGCAGTTCTTC
>NA|TRBV30|few|TRBJ1-1
CAWSVSTGWTEAFF
TGTGCCTGGAGTGTTTCCACAGGGTGGACTGAAGCTTTCTTT
>TRBD1|TRBV5-1|NA|TRBJ1-5
CASSLTGGGQEPQHF
TGCGCCAGCAGCTTGACAGGGGGCGGTCAGGAGCCCCAGCATTTT
>NA|TRBV19|NA|TRBJ2-5
CASSGQGQETQYF
TGTGCCAGTAGTGGTCAGGGGCAAGAGACCCAGTACTTC
>TRBD1|TRBV4-1|NA|TRBJ1-4
CASSQLPNPGTGNEKLFF
TGCGCCAGCAGCCAACTCCCGAATCCGGGGACAGGGAATGAAAAACTGTTTTTT
>NA|TRBV7-2|few|TRBJ1-1
CASSSTYRNTEAFF
TGTGCCAGCAGCTCCACGTACAGGAACACTGAAGCTTTCTTT
>NA|TRBV14|NA|TRBJ2-1
CASSQAVFSYNEQFF
TGTGCCAGCAGCCAAGCAGTATTCTCCTACAATGAGCAGTTCTTC
>NA|TRBV19|few|TRBJ2-7
CASSILGYEQYF
TGTGCCAGTAGTATACTGGGCTACGAGCAGTACTTC
>NA|TRBV5-6|few|TRBJ2-3
CASTLSSTDTQYF
TGTGCCAGCACCCTGTCGAGCACAGATACGCAGTATTTT
>TRBD1|TRBV10-3|few|TRBJ1-2
CAIGTGDYGYTF
TGTGCCATCGGGACAGGCGACTATGGCTACACCTTC
>NA|TRBV30|NA|TRBJ1-1
CAWISAAEAFF
TGTGCCTGGATATCGGCAGCTGAAGCTTTCTTT
>TRBD2|TRBV10-3|NA|TRBJ2-3
CAISGGSDTQYF
TGTGCCATCAGCGGGGGGTCCGATACGCAGTATTTT
>NA|TRBV30|NA|TRBJ1-3
CAWSASGYSGNTIYF
TGTGCCTGGAGTGCTAGCGGATACTCTGGAAACACCATATATTTT
>NA|TRBV9|few|TRBJ1-2
CASSPNLGDIPKF
TGTGCCAGCAGCCCAAACCTGGGGGACATACCAAAATTC
>NA|TRBV30|few|TRBJ2-1
CAWNLRPKRGSEQFF
TGTGCCTGGAACCTCCGGCCTAAACGGGGGAGTGAGCAGTTCTTC
>TRBD1|TRBV6-6|few|TRBJ1-2
CASTLGQGLGGYTF
TGTGCCAGCACCCTGGGACAGGGGCTGGGGGGCTACACCTTC
>NA|TRBV2|NA|TRBJ1-6
CASSGQHSYNSPLHF
TGTGCCAGCAGCGGACAGCACTCCTATAATTCACCCCTCCACTTT
>NA|TRBV29-1|NA|TRBJ2-5
CSVEGLAGETQYF
TGCAGCGTTGAAGGCCTAGCTGGTGAGACCCAGTACTTC